Reported below is one TCR beta chain. This sample was included in a study of cytomegalovirus exposure and HLA in healthy donors. The PCR ran on 60 Vbeta and 13 Jbeta primers. Using immunoSEQ multiplex PCR, the repertoire was profiled, and TCRdb retains in-frame clones only, with some absent. Of around 130,000 clones detected, approximately 82% appear once; the ten largest clones hold under 3.5%. Trimming removed 7 bases at V and 0 bases at J, with 15 bases between. Germline CDR1 is MNHEY and CDR2 is SVGAGI. CDR3 length: 15 residues. This chain links TRBV6-5 with TRBJ1-1; D unresolved. The TCR sequence derives from a man aged 50 to 60 in good health and CMV-seronegative. Sequencing used PBMCs. CDR3 amino acids: CASNNRVGLNTEAFF. The CDR3 DNA is TGTGCCAGCAATAACAGAGTCGGCTTGAACACTGAAGCTTTCTTT.